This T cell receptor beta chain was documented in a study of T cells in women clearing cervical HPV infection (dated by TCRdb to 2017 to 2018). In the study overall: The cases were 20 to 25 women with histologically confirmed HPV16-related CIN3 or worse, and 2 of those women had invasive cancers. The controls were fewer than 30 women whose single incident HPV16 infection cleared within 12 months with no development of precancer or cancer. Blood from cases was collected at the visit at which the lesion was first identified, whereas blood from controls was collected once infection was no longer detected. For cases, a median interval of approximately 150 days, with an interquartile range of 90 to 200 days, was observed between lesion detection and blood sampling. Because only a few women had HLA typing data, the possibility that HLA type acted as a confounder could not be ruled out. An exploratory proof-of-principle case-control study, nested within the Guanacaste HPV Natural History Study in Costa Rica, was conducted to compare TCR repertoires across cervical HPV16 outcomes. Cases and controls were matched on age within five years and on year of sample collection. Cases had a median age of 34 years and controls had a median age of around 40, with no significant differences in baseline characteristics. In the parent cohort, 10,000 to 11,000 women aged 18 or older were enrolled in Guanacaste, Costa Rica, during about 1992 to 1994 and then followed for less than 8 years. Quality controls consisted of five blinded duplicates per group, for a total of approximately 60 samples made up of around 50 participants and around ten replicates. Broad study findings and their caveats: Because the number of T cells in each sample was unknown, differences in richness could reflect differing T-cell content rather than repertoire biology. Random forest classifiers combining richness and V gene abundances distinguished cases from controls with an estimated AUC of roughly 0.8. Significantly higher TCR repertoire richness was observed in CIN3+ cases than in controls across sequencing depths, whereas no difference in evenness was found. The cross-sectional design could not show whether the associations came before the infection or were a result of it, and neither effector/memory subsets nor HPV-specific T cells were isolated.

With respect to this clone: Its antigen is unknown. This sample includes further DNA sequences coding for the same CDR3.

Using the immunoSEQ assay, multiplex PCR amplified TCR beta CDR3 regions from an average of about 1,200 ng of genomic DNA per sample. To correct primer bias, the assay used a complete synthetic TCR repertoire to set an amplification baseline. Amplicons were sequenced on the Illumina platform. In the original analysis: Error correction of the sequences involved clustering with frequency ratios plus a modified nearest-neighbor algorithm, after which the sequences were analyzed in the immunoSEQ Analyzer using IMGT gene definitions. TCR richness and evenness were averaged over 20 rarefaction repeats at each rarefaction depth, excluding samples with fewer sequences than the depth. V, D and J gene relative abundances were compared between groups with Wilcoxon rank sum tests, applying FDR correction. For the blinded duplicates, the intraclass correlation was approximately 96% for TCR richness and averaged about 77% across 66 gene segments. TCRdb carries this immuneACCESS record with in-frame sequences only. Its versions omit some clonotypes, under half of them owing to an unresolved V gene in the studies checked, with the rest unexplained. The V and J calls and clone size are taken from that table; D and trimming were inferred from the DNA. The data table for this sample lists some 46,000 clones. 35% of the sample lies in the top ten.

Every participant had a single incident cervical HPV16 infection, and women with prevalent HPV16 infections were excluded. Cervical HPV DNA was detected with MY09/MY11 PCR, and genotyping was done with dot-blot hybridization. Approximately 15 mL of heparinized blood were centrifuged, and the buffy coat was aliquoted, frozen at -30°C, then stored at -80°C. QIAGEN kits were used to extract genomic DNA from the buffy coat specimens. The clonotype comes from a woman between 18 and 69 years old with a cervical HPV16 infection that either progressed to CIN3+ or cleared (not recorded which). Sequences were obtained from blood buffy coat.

The CDR3 region reads CASSFEAGGVGYTF. The covered CDR3 bases are TGTGCCAGCAGCTTTGAGGCAGGGGGCGTTGGC. The rearrangement combines TRBV7-2 with TRBJ1-2, with 8 junctional bases fitting TRBD1. The read comes to an end 3 residues before the CDR3 does, leaving the germline J gene to fill in the end. CDR1 and CDR2 (SGHTA, FQGNSA) derive from the germline V gene. Germline trimming amounts to 3 bases on V and 7 bases on J, with 7 as the count of junction bases outside the gene matches. From cysteine to phenylalanine, the CDR3 is 14 amino acids long. The CDR3 was read in part: 33 bases, with the frame set at base 1.